A single TCR beta chain is shown here with its context. TCRdb's copy holds only in-frame clones and misses some; the assay was immunoSEQ multiplex PCR. The sample yields more than 30,000 clones, 85% to 90% seen once. This CDR3 has 13 amino acids. The V gene lost 7 bases and the J gene lost 6 bases, with 13 bases spanning the gap. The germline V gene has CDR1 MNHEY and CDR2 SVGAGI. This specimen belongs to a study of OX40 agonist ivuxolimab in advanced cancers. The TCR comes from an adult with an advanced solid tumor such as melanoma, head and neck, liver or kidney cancer. Material: CD4+ or CD8+ T cells sorted from blood, obtained in a trial of the OX40 agonist ivuxolimab. This chain links TRBV6-5 with TRBJ2-1; D may be TRBD1 (5 bases). In DNA form, the CDR3 reads TGTGCCAGCAAACCCCACAGGCGCAATGAGCAGTTCTTC. Protein: CASKPHRRNEQFF.